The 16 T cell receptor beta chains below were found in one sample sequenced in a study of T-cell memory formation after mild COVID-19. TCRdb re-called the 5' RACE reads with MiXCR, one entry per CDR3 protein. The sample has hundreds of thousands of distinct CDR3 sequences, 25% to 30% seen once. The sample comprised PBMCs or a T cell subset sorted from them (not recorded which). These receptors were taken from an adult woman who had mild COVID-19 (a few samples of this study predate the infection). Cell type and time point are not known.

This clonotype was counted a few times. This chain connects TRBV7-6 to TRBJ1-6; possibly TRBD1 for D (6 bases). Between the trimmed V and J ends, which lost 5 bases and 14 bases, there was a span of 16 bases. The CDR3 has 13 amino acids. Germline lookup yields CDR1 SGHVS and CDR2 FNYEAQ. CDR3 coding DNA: TGTGCCAGCAGCCCCTCCCGGGACATATCCCTCCACTTT. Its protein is CASSPSRDISLHF. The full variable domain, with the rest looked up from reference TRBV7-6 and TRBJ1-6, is GAGVSQSPRYKVTKRGQDVALRCDPISGHVSLYWYRQALGQGPEFLTYFNYEAQQDKSGLPNDRFSAERPEGSISTLTIQRTEQRDSAMYRCASSPSRDISLHFGNGTRLTVT.

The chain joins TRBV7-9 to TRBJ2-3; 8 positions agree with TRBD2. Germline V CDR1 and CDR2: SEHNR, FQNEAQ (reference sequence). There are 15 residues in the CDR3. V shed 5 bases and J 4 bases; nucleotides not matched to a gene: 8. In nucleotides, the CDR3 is TGTGCCAGCAGCCGGGGGGGCTTCGTCGCAGATACGCAGTATTTT. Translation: CASSRGGFVADTQYF.

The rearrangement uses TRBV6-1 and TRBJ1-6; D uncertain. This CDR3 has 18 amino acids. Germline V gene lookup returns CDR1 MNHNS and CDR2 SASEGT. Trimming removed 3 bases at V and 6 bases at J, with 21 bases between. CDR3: CASSEAAAPDFSNSPLHF. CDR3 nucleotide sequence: TGTGCCAGCAGTGAGGCGGCAGCTCCAGACTTTTCTAATTCACCCCTCCACTTT.

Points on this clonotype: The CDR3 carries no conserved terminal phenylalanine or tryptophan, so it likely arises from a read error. CDR3 amino acids: CASSLRAYEQYL. CDR3 nucleotide sequence: TGTGCCAGCAGTTTAAGGGCCTACGAGCAGTACTTG. The chain is built from TRBV27 and TRBJ2-7; the D is unclear. The CDR3 extends over 12 amino acids. CDR1 is MNHEY and CDR2 is SMNVEV in the germline V gene (reference sequence). Trimming left V 2 bases short and J 2 bases short, with 4 bases between.

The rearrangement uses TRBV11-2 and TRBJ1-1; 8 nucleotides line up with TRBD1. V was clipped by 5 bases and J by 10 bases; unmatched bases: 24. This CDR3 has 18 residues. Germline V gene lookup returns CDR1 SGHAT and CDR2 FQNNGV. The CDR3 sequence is CASSPPPTWTGRGGGAFF. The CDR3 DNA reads TGTGCCAGCAGCCCCCCTCCGACCTGGACAGGGAGGGGAGGAGGAGCTTTCTTT.

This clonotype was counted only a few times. The CDR3 here is CASRVQQGYEQYF. Written as DNA, the CDR3 is TGTGCCAGCAGGGTACAACAGGGATACGAGCAGTACTTC. This chain links TRBV2 with TRBJ2-7; TRBD1 might be the D (6 bases). Trimming took 6 bases from V and 4 from J, leaving 13 bases between them. Germline V gene lookup returns CDR1 SNHLY and CDR2 FYNNEI. CDR3 length equals 13 residues.

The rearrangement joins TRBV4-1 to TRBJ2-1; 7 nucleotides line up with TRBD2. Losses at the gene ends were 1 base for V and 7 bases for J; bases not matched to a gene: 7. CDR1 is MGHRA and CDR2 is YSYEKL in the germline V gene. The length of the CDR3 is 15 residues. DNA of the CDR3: TGCGCCAGCAGCCAAGCCCCGACCGGGGGGAATGAGCAGTTCTTC. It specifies CASSQAPTGGNEQFF.

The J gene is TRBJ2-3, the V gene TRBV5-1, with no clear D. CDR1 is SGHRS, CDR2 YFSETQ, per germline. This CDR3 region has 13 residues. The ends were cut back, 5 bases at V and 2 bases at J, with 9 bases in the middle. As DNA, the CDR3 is TGCGCCAGCAGATCGGAAACCACAGATACGCAGTATTTT. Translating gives CASRSETTDTQYF.

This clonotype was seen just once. CDR3 coding DNA: TGTGCCAGCAGTGACCACCGGGGCTCTGGAAACACCATATATTTT. Translating gives CASSDHRGSGNTIYF. This sequence joins TRBV6-1 and TRBJ1-3; D call uncertain. V shed 3 bases and J shed 0 bases, with 9 bases lying between them. Germline V CDR1 and CDR2: MNHNS, SASEGT. The CDR3 is made up of 15 amino acids.

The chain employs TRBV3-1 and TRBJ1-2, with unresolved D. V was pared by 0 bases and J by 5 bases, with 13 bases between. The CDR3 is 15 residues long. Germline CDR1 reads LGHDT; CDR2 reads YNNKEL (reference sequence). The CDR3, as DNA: TGTGCCAGCAGCCAAGATGACGGATCGGTGTATGGCTACACCTTC. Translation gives CASSQDDGSVYGYTF.

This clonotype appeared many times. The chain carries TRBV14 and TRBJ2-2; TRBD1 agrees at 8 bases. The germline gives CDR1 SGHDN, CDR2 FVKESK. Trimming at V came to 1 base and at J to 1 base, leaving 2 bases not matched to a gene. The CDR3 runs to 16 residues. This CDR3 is CASSQVGTGNTGELFF. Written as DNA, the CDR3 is TGTGCCAGCAGCCAAGTTGGGACAGGGAACACCGGGGAGCTGTTTTTT.

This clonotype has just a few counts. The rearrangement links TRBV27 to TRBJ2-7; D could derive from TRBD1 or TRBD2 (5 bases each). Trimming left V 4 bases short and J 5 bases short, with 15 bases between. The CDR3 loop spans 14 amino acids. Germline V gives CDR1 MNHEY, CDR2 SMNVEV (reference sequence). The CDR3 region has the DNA TGTGCCAGCAGTTCCCTCGGGACCCCAGACGAGCAGTACTTC. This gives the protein CASSSLGTPDEQYF.

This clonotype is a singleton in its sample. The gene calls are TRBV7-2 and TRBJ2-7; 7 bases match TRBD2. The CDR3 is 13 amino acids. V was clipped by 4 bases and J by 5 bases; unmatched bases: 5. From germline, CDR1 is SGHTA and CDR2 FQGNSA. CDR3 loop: CASSYRLAHEQYF. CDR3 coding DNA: TGTGCCAGCAGCTACAGACTAGCCCACGAGCAGTACTTC.

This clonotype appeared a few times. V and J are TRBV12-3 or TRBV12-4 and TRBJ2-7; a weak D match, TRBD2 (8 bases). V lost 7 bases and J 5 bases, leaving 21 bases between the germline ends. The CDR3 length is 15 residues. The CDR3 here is CASTLGGGGPHEQYF. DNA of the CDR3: TGTGCCAGCACCCTAGGGGGCGGGGGGCCGCACGAGCAGTACTTC.

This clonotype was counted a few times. CDR3 DNA sequence: TGCGCCAGCAGCTTCGTCGGGACACGCGAGCAGTACTTC. This encodes CASSFVGTREQYF. The V call is TRBV5-1, the J call TRBJ2-7, with TRBD1 as a possible D gene (6 bases). V dropped 2 bases and J dropped 6 bases, with 12 bases sitting between them. Germline CDR1 is SGHRS and CDR2 is YFSETQ. This CDR3 comprises 13 residues. Together with reference TRBV5-1 and TRBJ2-7, the CDR3 gives the full variable domain: KAGVTQTPRYLIKTRGQQVTLSCSPISGHRSVSWYQQTPGQGLQFLFEYFSETQRNKGNFPGRFSGRQFSNSRSEMNVSTLELGDSALYLCASSFVGTREQYFGPGTRLTVT.

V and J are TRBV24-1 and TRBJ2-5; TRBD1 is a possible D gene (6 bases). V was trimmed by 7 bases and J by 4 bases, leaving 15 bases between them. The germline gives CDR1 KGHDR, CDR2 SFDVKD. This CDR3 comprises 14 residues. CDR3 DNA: TGTGCCACCAGCAGCCCGGGCAGGGGAGAGACCCAGTACTTC. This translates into CATSSPGRGETQYF.